A single sample is the source of the 6 T cell receptor beta chains below, sequenced in a study of metastatic and nonmetastatic thyroid tumors. None of the patients had undergone any treatment ahead of thyroid surgery. TCRdb re-called the PCR reads via MiXCR. Of 25,000 to 35,000 clones listed, about 30% are singletons. The sample consisted of blood. These receptor sequences come from a female donor with papillary thyroid cancer or a benign thyroid nodule (not recorded which). Some clones in this sample may be carry-over from other donors' samples.

This chain links TRBV12-3 or TRBV12-4 with TRBJ2-7; D remains ambiguous. The ends were cut back, 3 bases at V and 4 bases at J, with 4 bases in the middle. CDR3 length: 11 residues. CDR3 residues: CASSFGYEQYF. The CDR3 DNA follows: TGTGCCAGCAGTTTTGGGTACGAGCAGTACTTC.

This clone showed up many times. The J gene is TRBJ2-7, the V gene TRBV19; 8 positions match TRBD1. The V gene's germline CDR1 is LNHDA and CDR2 SQIVND (reference sequence). The V and J ends lost 1 base and 3 bases, in that order; junction bases with no gene match: 2. This CDR3 has 14 residues. The CDR3 nucleotides are TGTGCCAGTAGTATAGGAACAGGGGGCTACGAGCAGTACTTC. It specifies CASSIGTGGYEQYF.

This clone was observed many times. The chain couples TRBV27 to TRBJ2-1, with TRBD2 identical over 8 bases. CDR1 and CDR2 from the germline V gene are MNHEY and SMNVEV (reference sequence). Trimming took 6 bases from V and 1 from J; bases not matched to a gene: 2. The CDR3 is made up of 14 amino acids. The DNA of the CDR3 is TGTGCCAGCAGAGCGGGAGAATCCTACAATGAGCAGTTCTTC. It encodes CASRAGESYNEQFF.

The table lists this clone with a few counts. This chain links TRBV12-3 or TRBV12-4 with TRBJ1-2, with D perhaps TRBD1 (5 bases). This CDR3 has 13 amino acids. Trimming stripped 3 bases from V and 4 bases from J, with 9 bases between. CDR3 sequence (DNA): TGTGCCAGCAGTTTTCAGGGCGTCTATGGCTACACCTTC. Its protein is CASSFQGVYGYTF.

A remark on this clone: Given the absence of the conserved phenylalanine or tryptophan at the CDR3 end, a read error is likely. The V gene is TRBV2, the J gene TRBJ2-3; TRBD1 is a possible D gene (6 bases). In germline, CDR1 is SNHLY, CDR2 FYNNEI. The CDR3 totals 14 residues. Trimming removed 4 bases from V and 2 bases from J, with 10 bases in between. CDR3 nucleotide sequence: TGTGCCAGCAGTGGGGGACACTACACAGATACGCAGTATATT. This sequence encodes CASSGGHYTDTQYI.

This clone appeared many times. The chain combines TRBV28 with TRBJ1-2; D is ambiguous. The germline gives CDR1 MDHEN, CDR2 SYDVKM. Between the trimmed V and J ends, which lost 3 bases and 0 bases, there was a span of 11 bases. The CDR3 is 15 amino acids. For the CDR3, the DNA is TGTGCCAGCAGTTTGGGCGGAATGGCTAACTATGGCTACACCTTC. Protein product: CASSLGGMANYGYTF.